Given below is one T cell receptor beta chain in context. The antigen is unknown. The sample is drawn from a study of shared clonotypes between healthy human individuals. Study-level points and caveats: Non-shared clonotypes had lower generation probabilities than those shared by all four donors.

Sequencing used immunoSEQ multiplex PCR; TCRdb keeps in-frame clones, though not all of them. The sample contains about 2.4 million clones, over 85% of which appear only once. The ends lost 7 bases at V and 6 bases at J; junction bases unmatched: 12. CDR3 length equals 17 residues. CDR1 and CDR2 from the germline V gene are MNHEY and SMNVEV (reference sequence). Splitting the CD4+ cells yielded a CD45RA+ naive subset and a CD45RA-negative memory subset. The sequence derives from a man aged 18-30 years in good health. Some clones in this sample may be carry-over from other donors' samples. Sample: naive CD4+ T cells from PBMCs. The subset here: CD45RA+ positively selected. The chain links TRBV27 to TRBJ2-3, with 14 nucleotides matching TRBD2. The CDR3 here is CASNRPGLAGVTDTQYF. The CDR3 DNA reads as TGTGCCAGCAATAGACCGGGACTAGCGGGAGTTACTGATACGCAGTATTTT.